The 23 T cell receptor beta chains below all came from one sample that was sequenced in a study of PD-1 blockade in classical Hodgkin lymphoma. TCRdb's table, derived via immunoSEQ multiplex PCR, lists solely in-frame clones and lacks some. Among about 58,000 clones listed, less than 95% were seen once. After autologous stem cell transplantation all patients relapsed, and prior brentuximab vedotin exposure differed between cohorts. Sequencing was performed on peripheral blood mononuclear cells (PBMCs), taken before the second cycle of nivolumab. The receptors were gathered from a human donor with classical Hodgkin lymphoma.

The chain couples TRBV2 to TRBJ2-2; D possibly matches TRBD1 or TRBD2 (6 bases each). Germline V gene data show CDR1 as SNHLY and CDR2 as FYNNEI. The CDR3 totals 21 residues. V dropped 7 bases and J dropped 7 bases, with 37 bases sitting between them. The CDR3 DNA reads as TGTGCCAGCACGTGGGGGTTCGGGGGCGCGGTTCGGTTGGTCAGTAACGGGGAGCTGTTTTTT. Translation gives CASTWGFGGAVRLVSNGELFF.

In this sample, this clone turned up once. This chain joins TRBV4-3 and TRBJ2-3; D not resolved. Trimming stripped 0 bases from V and 1 base from J, with 8 bases between. Germline CDR1 reads LGHNA; CDR2 reads YSLEER. This CDR3 is built from 15 residues. The CDR3 nucleotides read TGCGCCAGCAGCCAAGAGCCAGGAGGCACAGATACGCAGTATTTT. Its protein product is CASSQEPGGTDTQYF.

The J gene is TRBJ2-7, the V gene TRBV4-1; TRBD1 matches at 10 bases. V gave up 0 bases and J gave up 2 bases; unmatched junction bases: 7. Germline V gene sequence: CDR1 MGHRA, CDR2 YSYEKL. There are 17 residues in the CDR3. CDR3 nucleotides: TGCGCCAGCAGCCAAGAGGACCGGGACAGGGGCACCTACGAGCAGTACTTC. Translating it yields CASSQEDRDRGTYEQYF.

V is TRBV15 and J is TRBJ1-5; TRBD1 matches 7 bases. The V segment lost 8 bases and the J segment 6 bases; nucleotides outside the gene matches: 7. Looked up from germline, CDR1 is LNHNV and CDR2 is YYDKDF (reference sequence). The CDR3 totals 13 residues. The CDR3 DNA follows: TGTGCCACCGCGTGGGACAGAGGTCAGCCCCAGCATTTT. This gives the protein CATAWDRGQPQHF.

This clone has more than one count but fewer than ten. This chain joins TRBV9 and TRBJ2-2, with D hard to call. The CDR3 runs 17 residues. CDR1 is SGDLS, CDR2 YYNGEE, per germline. V lost 4 bases to trimming and J lost 6 bases, with 22 bases between them. The CDR3 here is CASSPSYLSFGSGELFF. The DNA for the CDR3 is TGTGCCAGCAGCCCCAGTTACCTCAGCTTCGGGTCCGGGGAGCTGTTTTTT.

The chain links TRBV5-1 to TRBJ2-5, with 10 nucleotides matching TRBD2. CDR3 length: 19 amino acids. The germline gives CDR1 SGHRS, CDR2 YFSETQ. Trimming removed 4 bases from V and 5 bases from J; junction bases left unmatched: 20. The CDR3 sequence is CASSLIPGGSGGAPETQYF. The CDR3 bases are TGCGCCAGCAGCCTGATCCCCGGGGGAAGCGGGGGGGCCCCGGAGACCCAGTACTTC.

The chain has TRBV30 and TRBJ2-1; 11 bases agree with TRBD2. Germline CDR1 reads GTSNPN; CDR2 reads SVGIG (reference sequence). V lost 0 bases to trimming and J lost 16 bases; unmatched junction nucleotides: 5. The CDR3 spans 12 residues. Here the CDR3 reads CAWSVRTSGLFF. DNA of the CDR3: TGTGCCTGGAGTGTACGGACTAGCGGGTTATTCTTC.

V is TRBV5-1 and J is TRBJ1-5; possible D gene TRBD1, 6 bases. The CDR3 spans 16 residues. Trimming stripped 5 bases from V and 4 bases from J, with 19 bases between. CDR1 and CDR2 (germline): SGHRS, YFSETQ. The CDR3: CASRLQGLSINQPQHF. The CDR3 DNA reads as TGCGCCAGCAGACTACAGGGCCTTAGCATAAATCAGCCCCAGCATTTT.

The chain is built from TRBV28 and TRBJ2-5, with 8 bases aligning to TRBD1. Trimming removed 7 bases from V and 4 bases from J; junction bases left unmatched: 14. This CDR3 contains 16 residues. The germline V gene has CDR1 MDHEN and CDR2 SYDVKM. This chain's CDR3 is CASTSPAGGAIETQYF. Here the CDR3 DNA reads TGTGCCAGCACCTCACCGGCAGGGGGCGCGATAGAGACCCAGTACTTC.

This clone has just one count. The rearrangement joins TRBV6-4 to TRBJ1-6; no clear D. The length of the CDR3 is 14 residues. V lost 2 bases to trimming and J lost 8 bases, with 10 bases between them. Germline V gives CDR1 MRHNA, CDR2 SNTAGT. CDR3 nucleotides: TGTGCCAGCAGTGACGGGCGCAAAGATTCACCCCTCCACTTT. This codes for CASSDGRKDSPLHF.

The CDR3 DNA reads as TGTGCCAGCAGTTATGTGGGGCAGCCCCAGCATTTT. It encodes CASSYVGQPQHF. This chain joins TRBV27 and TRBJ1-5; unclear D gene. The CDR3 has 12 residues. CDR1 and CDR2 from the germline V gene are MNHEY and SMNVEV (reference sequence). The germline V and J ends were trimmed by 4 bases and 7 bases, with 8 bases remaining between them.

The chain carries TRBV11-2 and TRBJ2-5; tentatively, D is TRBD2 (6 bases). From germline, CDR1 is SGHAT and CDR2 FQNNGV. Deletions cut 4 bases from V and 1 base from J, with 16 bases between. The CDR3 totals 16 residues. CDR3 residues: CASSSPPRGLQETQYF. The CDR3 coding sequence is TGTGCCAGCAGCTCCCCCCCTAGGGGACTCCAAGAGACCCAGTACTTC.

V gene TRBV7-9 combines with J gene TRBJ2-2; TRBD1 matches at 8 bases. Germline CDR1 reads SEHNR; CDR2 reads FQNEAQ (reference sequence). The CDR3 extends over 14 amino acids. The V gene end was trimmed by 5 bases and the J gene end by 4 bases; junction bases not matched to a gene: 3. CDR3 residues: CASSRTGSTGELFF. CDR3 sequence (DNA): TGTGCCAGCAGCCGGACAGGGAGCACCGGGGAGCTGTTTTTT.

The chain recombines TRBV19 with TRBJ1-5, with 8 bases fitting TRBD1. The germline V gene has CDR1 LNHDA and CDR2 SQIVND (reference sequence). V was pared by 7 bases and J by 9 bases, with 20 bases of the junction left unmatched. CDR3 length: 17 residues. The CDR3 reads CASTPAEYRDRSMPQHF. The CDR3 DNA sequence: TGTGCCAGTACGCCCGCAGAGTACCGGGACAGGTCAATGCCCCAGCATTTT.

This clone was detected once. The V and J genes are TRBV18 and TRBJ2-7, with D unclear. The CDR3 length is 13 residues. Germline V gene sequence: CDR1 KGHSH, CDR2 LQKENI. Trimming removed 5 bases at V and 0 bases at J, with 8 bases between. The CDR3 here is CASSEGNSYEQYF. CDR3 bases: TGTGCCAGCTCAGAAGGGAACTCCTACGAGCAGTACTTC.

Only one count was recorded for this clone. The chain combines TRBV6-5 with TRBJ1-1, with 8 bases matching TRBD1. With 6 bases clipped from V and 1 base from J, the junction kept 4 bases outside the gene matches. The CDR3 runs to 14 residues. The germline V gene encodes CDR1 MNHEY and CDR2 SVGAGI. CDR3 sequence: CASRPGQGNTEAFF. CDR3 bases: TGTGCCAGCAGACCAGGACAGGGGAACACTGAAGCTTTCTTT.

This CDR3 reads CASSLTRETVNTEAFF. The DNA of the CDR3 is TGTGCCAGCAGCTTAACGAGGGAGACGGTGAACACTGAAGCTTTCTTT. The rearrangement joins TRBV7-3 to TRBJ1-1, with unresolved D. The germline V gene encodes CDR1 SGHTA and CDR2 FQGTGA. Trimming removed 0 bases from V and 0 bases from J, with 11 bases in between. The CDR3 covers 16 residues.

This sequence joins TRBV19 and TRBJ2-7, with 7 bases lining up with TRBD1. The length of the CDR3 is 17 residues. Germline V lookup: CDR1 LNHDA, CDR2 SQIVND (reference sequence). The V and J ends lost 4 bases and 6 bases, in that order; junction bases with no gene match: 18. In nucleotides, the CDR3 is TGTGCCAGTAGTAACCCCCCTTCGGGGACAGAGGGTCTCGAGCAGTACTTC. Residues: CASSNPPSGTEGLEQYF.

V gene TRBV4-1 combines with J gene TRBJ2-7, with D tentatively TRBD1 (5 bases). Germline loops: CDR1 MGHRA, CDR2 YSYEKL. V was shortened by 4 bases and J by 3 bases, with 22 bases between the two germline ends. The CDR3 has 17 residues. CDR3 bases: TGCGCCAGCAGCCCAAGTGCCGTACAGGCTCACGGCTACGAGCAGTACTTC. Protein product: CASSPSAVQAHGYEQYF.

This chain uses TRBV9 with TRBJ2-7; 7 nucleotides agree with TRBD2. With 0 bases clipped from V and 6 bases from J, the junction kept 6 bases outside the gene matches. This CDR3 is built from 14 residues. Per germline, CDR1 SGDLS and CDR2 YYNGEE. The CDR3, as DNA: TGTGCCAGCAGCGTAGCTACCGGGACTACCGAGCAGTACTTC. Encoded protein: CASSVATGTTEQYF.

The J gene is TRBJ2-1, the V gene TRBV7-9; tentative D call: TRBD2 (6 bases). CDR1 and CDR2 (germline): SEHNR, FQNEAQ (reference sequence). The CDR3 sequence is 15 residues long. The ends were cut back, 5 bases at V and 5 bases at J, with 16 bases in the middle. Written as DNA, the CDR3 is TGTGCCAGCAGCACTTCGCGGGGCTACCACAATGAGCAGTTCTTC. This codes for CASSTSRGYHNEQFF.

The CDR3 nucleotides are TGTGCCAGCAGCCTTTCCGAATGGGGAACGCAGTATTTT. It yields the protein CASSLSEWGTQYF. V gene TRBV14 combines with J gene TRBJ2-3, with D uncertain. Per germline, CDR1 SGHDN and CDR2 FVKESK. V was clipped by 4 bases and J by 9 bases, with 14 bases between them. CDR3 length: 13 residues.

The chain employs TRBV28 and TRBJ2-5; D possibly matches TRBD1 or TRBD2 (5 bases each). The CDR3 contains 14 residues. Germline loops: CDR1 MDHEN, CDR2 SYDVKM. The V end lost 2 bases, the J end lost 0 bases, and 7 bases lay between the germline ends. Written as DNA, the CDR3 is TGTGCCAGCAGTTTACCGGGACACCAAGAGACCCAGTACTTC. This sequence encodes CASSLPGHQETQYF.